The T cell receptor (beta chain) described here comes from a study of vaccination and CD4 T cells after COVID-19. The study sequenced cultured CD4+ T cell DNA using the Oncomine TCR Beta short-read assay. TCRdb passed the PCR reads through MiXCR, listing each CDR3 protein once. The data show about 13,000 distinct CDR3 sequences, 52% seen once. Germline assignment: CDR1 MNHEY and CDR2 SVGEGT. The CDR3 runs 15 residues. The germline V and J ends were trimmed by 1 base and 8 bases, with 12 bases remaining between them. As to treatment: roughly 10-day PBMC culture with coronavirus spike peptide pools or control peptides (ViraFEST assay). Regarding the study as a whole: Median SARS-CoV-2-reactive clonotype numbers rose nonsignificantly, 21 to 38.

This clonotype has more than one count but fewer than ten. Its antigen is unknown. The receptor was derived from a human donor who had recovered from COVID-19. This chain connects TRBV6-2 or TRBV6-3 to TRBJ1-6; no clear D. The sample taken for sequencing was CD4+ T cells from blood, cultured in vitro. This chain's CDR3 is CASSYLRGEDSPLHF. As DNA, the CDR3 is TGTGCCAGCAGTTACTTGCGCGGGGAGGATTCACCCCTCCACTTT.